This is a list of T cell receptor beta chains from one sample in a study of blood T cell repertoires in COVID-19. Profiled with immunoSEQ multiplex PCR; TCRdb holds only in-frame clones, not every one. Among about 87,000 clones, about four fifths were seen once, and the ten largest hold about 2.1%. Sequencing input: peripheral blood. Receptor source: a woman in her 70s with acute or convalescent COVID-19. Each CDR3 is given with its conserved first and last residue. Each record gives: CDR3 protein, CDR3 DNA, V gene, D gene, J gene, clone size. The D gene is left open where the match is weak. Size is stated for part of the rows, as once, few or many counts, or as a class when the clone is expanded.

CDR3 protein: CASSVVGGREQFF; CDR3 DNA: TGTGCCAGCAGCGTTGTCGGGGGGCGTGAGCAGTTCTTC; V gene: TRBV9; D gene: NA; J gene: TRBJ2-1; clone size: NA
CDR3 protein: CASSRGQLNTEAFF; CDR3 DNA: TGCGCCAGCAGCCGGGGACAGCTGAACACTGAAGCTTTCTTT; V gene: TRBV4-1; D gene: TRBD1; J gene: TRBJ1-1; clone size: few
CDR3 protein: CASSGQGARGYTF; CDR3 DNA: TGCGCCAGCAGTGGACAGGGCGCTCGTGGCTACACCTTC; V gene: TRBV5-1; D gene: TRBD1; J gene: TRBJ1-2; clone size: NA
CDR3 protein: CASSLGSGVSNQPQHF; CDR3 DNA: TGTGCCAGCAGCTTAGGGTCAGGGGTTAGCAATCAGCCCCAGCATTTT; V gene: TRBV11-2; D gene: NA; J gene: TRBJ1-5; clone size: NA
CDR3 protein: CASRYTGLNTEAFF; CDR3 DNA: TGTGCCAGCAGATACACAGGGTTGAACACTGAAGCTTTCTTT; V gene: TRBV6-5; D gene: NA; J gene: TRBJ1-1; clone size: NA
CDR3 protein: CASSSNPLRGYTEAFF; CDR3 DNA: TGTGCCAGCAGCTCAAACCCCCTGCGGGGGTACACTGAAGCTTTCTTT; V gene: TRBV5-6; D gene: NA; J gene: TRBJ1-1; clone size: NA
CDR3 protein: CASSVAQEVSEAFF; CDR3 DNA: TGTGCCAGCAGCGTAGCTCAGGAGGTTTCTGAAGCTTTCTTT; V gene: TRBV9; D gene: NA; J gene: TRBJ1-1; clone size: NA
CDR3 protein: CASWTSGDGSQYF; CDR3 DNA: TGTGCCAGCTGGACTAGCGGGGACGGGTCCCAGTACTTC; V gene: TRBV25-1; D gene: TRBD2; J gene: TRBJ2-5; clone size: NA
CDR3 protein: CASSLTPSGGAKNEQFF; CDR3 DNA: TGTGCCAGCAGCCTCACACCAAGCGGGGGGGCCAAAAATGAGCAGTTCTTC; V gene: TRBV27; D gene: TRBD2; J gene: TRBJ2-1; clone size: NA
CDR3 protein: CASSIGGVGLANLQETQYF; CDR3 DNA: TGTGCCAGTAGTATAGGCGGGGTGGGACTAGCGAATCTCCAAGAGACCCAGTACTTC; V gene: TRBV19; D gene: TRBD2; J gene: TRBJ2-5; clone size: once
CDR3 protein: CASSTKTGNQETQYF; CDR3 DNA: TGTGCCAGCAGCACAAAGACAGGGAACCAAGAGACCCAGTACTTC; V gene: TRBV5-4; D gene: TRBD1; J gene: TRBJ2-5; clone size: NA
CDR3 protein: CASSQDSGARYGYTF; CDR3 DNA: TGTGCCAGCAGCCAAGATAGCGGGGCCCGCTATGGCTACACCTTC; V gene: TRBV14; D gene: NA; J gene: TRBJ1-2; clone size: few
CDR3 protein: CASRERSTGPPYGYTF; CDR3 DNA: TGTGCCAGTAGAGAGAGGAGTACAGGGCCCCCTTATGGCTACACCTTC; V gene: TRBV19; D gene: NA; J gene: TRBJ1-2; clone size: NA
CDR3 protein: CAWSGGTGGNQPQHF; CDR3 DNA: TGTGCCTGGAGTGGAGGGACAGGGGGCAATCAGCCCCAGCATTTT; V gene: TRBV30; D gene: TRBD1; J gene: TRBJ1-5; clone size: NA
CDR3 protein: CASSLQGNQPQHF; CDR3 DNA: TGTGCCAGCAGCCTTCAGGGGAATCAGCCCCAGCATTTT; V gene: TRBV2; D gene: NA; J gene: TRBJ1-5; clone size: NA
CDR3 protein: CASSVGPGDGYTF; CDR3 DNA: TGTGCCAGCAGCGTAGGTCCCGGGGATGGCTACACCTTC; V gene: TRBV9; D gene: NA; J gene: TRBJ1-2; clone size: NA
CDR3 protein: CASSQEASYGYTF; CDR3 DNA: TGCGCCAGCAGCCAAGAGGCCAGCTATGGCTACACCTTC; V gene: TRBV4-1; D gene: NA; J gene: TRBJ1-2; clone size: medium-sized
CDR3 protein: CASKRLTGSSYEQYF; CDR3 DNA: TGTGCCAGCAAAAGACTCACGGGGTCCTCCTACGAGCAGTACTTC; V gene: TRBV28; D gene: NA; J gene: TRBJ2-7; clone size: once
CDR3 protein: CASRTQGPSTDTQYF; CDR3 DNA: TGCGCCAGCAGGACCCAGGGGCCCAGCACAGATACGCAGTATTTT; V gene: TRBV5-1; D gene: NA; J gene: TRBJ2-3; clone size: NA
CDR3 protein: CASSFTGEDIQYF; CDR3 DNA: TGTGCCAGCAGTTTTACGGGGGAGGACATTCAGTACTTC; V gene: TRBV12-3/TRBV12-4; D gene: NA; J gene: TRBJ2-4; clone size: NA
CDR3 protein: CASSQTYVGVSEQYF; CDR3 DNA: TGTGCCAGTAGTCAAACCTATGTCGGGGTTAGCGAGCAGTACTTC; V gene: TRBV19; D gene: NA; J gene: TRBJ2-7; clone size: once
CDR3 protein: CAWSPSGGAADTQYF; CDR3 DNA: TGTGCCTGGAGTCCTAGCGGGGGGGCCGCAGATACGCAGTATTTT; V gene: TRBV30; D gene: TRBD2; J gene: TRBJ2-3; clone size: NA
CDR3 protein: CASSVDRAREQFF; CDR3 DNA: TGTGCCAGCAGCGTGGACAGGGCAAGGGAGCAGTTCTTC; V gene: TRBV11-2; D gene: TRBD1; J gene: TRBJ2-1; clone size: NA
CDR3 protein: CASGGQLGNTIYF; CDR3 DNA: TGTGCCAGCGGGGGACAGCTTGGAAACACCATATATTTT; V gene: TRBV2; D gene: TRBD1; J gene: TRBJ1-3; clone size: NA
CDR3 protein: CASSNAGTDTGELFF; CDR3 DNA: TGTGCCAGCAGCAACGCGGGGACGGACACCGGGGAGCTGTTTTTT; V gene: TRBV21-1; D gene: NA; J gene: TRBJ2-2; clone size: NA
CDR3 protein: CSVGSQRATEAFF; CDR3 DNA: TGCAGCGTTGGCTCCCAGAGGGCCACTGAAGCTTTCTTT; V gene: TRBV29-1; D gene: NA; J gene: TRBJ1-1; clone size: NA
CDR3 protein: CASSSGDPQHF; CDR3 DNA: TGTGCCAGCAGTTCAGGGGACCCCCAGCATTTT; V gene: TRBV28; D gene: NA; J gene: TRBJ1-5; clone size: NA
CDR3 protein: CASSITQGRNTEAFF; CDR3 DNA: TGTGCCAGTAGTATCACACAGGGAAGGAACACTGAAGCTTTCTTT; V gene: TRBV19; D gene: NA; J gene: TRBJ1-1; clone size: once
CDR3 protein: CASSYPPGTGTGELFF; CDR3 DNA: TGTGCCAGCAGTTACCCCCCCGGGACAGGCACCGGGGAGCTGTTTTTT; V gene: TRBV6-5; D gene: TRBD1; J gene: TRBJ2-2; clone size: NA
CDR3 protein: CASSYSRKEKLFF; CDR3 DNA: TGTGCCAGCAGTTACTCGCGAAAAGAAAAACTGTTTTTT; V gene: TRBV6-5; D gene: NA; J gene: TRBJ1-4; clone size: few
CDR3 protein: CSVVGQLGTEAFF; CDR3 DNA: TGCAGCGTTGTGGGGCAGTTGGGCACTGAAGCTTTCTTT; V gene: TRBV29-1; D gene: NA; J gene: TRBJ1-1; clone size: NA
CDR3 protein: CASTRDRADTEAFF; CDR3 DNA: TGTGCCAGCACCCGGGACAGGGCTGACACTGAAGCTTTCTTT; V gene: TRBV2; D gene: TRBD1; J gene: TRBJ1-1; clone size: NA
CDR3 protein: CASSYSGQGNTGELFF; CDR3 DNA: TGTGCCAGCAGTTACTCGGGACAGGGGAATACCGGGGAGCTGTTTTTT; V gene: TRBV6-6; D gene: TRBD1; J gene: TRBJ2-2; clone size: once
CDR3 protein: CASSLTGNSNQPQHF; CDR3 DNA: TGTGCCAGCAGCCTGACAGGGAATAGCAATCAGCCCCAGCATTTT; V gene: TRBV2; D gene: TRBD1; J gene: TRBJ1-5; clone size: NA
CDR3 protein: CAWSNGGADEQYF; CDR3 DNA: TGTGCCTGGAGTAACGGGGGGGCCGACGAGCAGTACTTC; V gene: TRBV30; D gene: TRBD2; J gene: TRBJ2-7; clone size: NA
CDR3 protein: CASSWAGQGSLGTEAFF; CDR3 DNA: TGCGCCAGCAGCTGGGCCGGACAGGGGTCTCTGGGCACTGAAGCTTTCTTT; V gene: TRBV5-1; D gene: TRBD1; J gene: TRBJ1-1; clone size: NA
CDR3 protein: CASSPPVLANTEAFF; CDR3 DNA: TGTGCCAGCAGTCCTCCAGTTCTGGCGAACACTGAAGCTTTCTTT; V gene: TRBV7-9; D gene: NA; J gene: TRBJ1-1; clone size: NA
CDR3 protein: CATNSGGFLNEQFF; CDR3 DNA: TGTGCCACCAATAGCGGGGGATTCTTGAATGAGCAGTTCTTC; V gene: TRBV15; D gene: TRBD2; J gene: TRBJ2-1; clone size: NA
CDR3 protein: CASSLSTGLGYTF; CDR3 DNA: TGTGCCAGCAGCTTATCGACAGGACTTGGCTACACCTTC; V gene: TRBV7-8; D gene: NA; J gene: TRBJ1-2; clone size: once
CDR3 protein: CASSLHGLTGELFF; CDR3 DNA: TGTGCCAGCAGCTTACACGGGTTAACCGGGGAGCTGTTTTTT; V gene: TRBV7-9; D gene: NA; J gene: TRBJ2-2; clone size: few
CDR3 protein: CASSSQGQGAPQPQHF; CDR3 DNA: TGTGCCAGCAGTTCCCAGGGACAGGGGGCGCCTCAGCCCCAGCATTTT; V gene: TRBV5-5; D gene: TRBD1; J gene: TRBJ1-5; clone size: NA
CDR3 protein: CASSPRTGSYGYTF; CDR3 DNA: TGCGCCAGCAGCCCCCGGACAGGTTCCTATGGCTACACCTTC; V gene: TRBV5-1; D gene: TRBD1; J gene: TRBJ1-2; clone size: NA
CDR3 protein: CASRVRPGTGDGKLFF; CDR3 DNA: TGTGCCAGCCGAGTCAGACCCGGGACAGGGGACGGAAAACTGTTTTTT; V gene: TRBV6-4; D gene: TRBD1; J gene: TRBJ1-4; clone size: NA
CDR3 protein: CASSQVGGGGETQYF; CDR3 DNA: TGCGCCAGCAGCCAAGTCGGCGGGGGCGGGGAGACCCAGTACTTC; V gene: TRBV4-1; D gene: NA; J gene: TRBJ2-5; clone size: NA
CDR3 protein: CASSTDGEGPQHF; CDR3 DNA: TGTGCCAGCAGCACAGACGGGGAAGGGCCCCAGCATTTT; V gene: TRBV9; D gene: NA; J gene: TRBJ1-5; clone size: NA
CDR3 protein: CASKRENTEAFF; CDR3 DNA: TGTGCCAGCAAACGGGAGAACACTGAAGCTTTCTTT; V gene: TRBV12-3/TRBV12-4; D gene: NA; J gene: TRBJ1-1; clone size: NA
CDR3 protein: CASSVDGGIDGYTF; CDR3 DNA: TGTGCCAGCAGCGTAGATGGGGGGATAGATGGCTACACCTTC; V gene: TRBV9; D gene: NA; J gene: TRBJ1-2; clone size: NA